This T cell receptor (beta chain) is drawn from a study of shared clonotypes between healthy human individuals. Background on the study: In total, the donors were two women and a few men aged 18 to 49.

CDR3 size: 14 residues. V was shortened by 3 bases and J by 6 bases, with 12 bases between the two germline ends. CDR1 is SEHNR, CDR2 FQNEAQ, per germline (reference sequence). Every one of the donors was a Caucasian adult that lived in Nashville, Tennessee. Partitioning of CD4+ cells yielded a CD45RA+ naive subset and a CD45RA-negative memory subset. TCRdb's table, derived via immunoSEQ multiplex PCR, lists solely in-frame clones and lacks some. The table shows over a million clones, with around 75% occurring only once. The chain uses TRBV7-9 and TRBJ1-5; no reliable D call. This receptor was identified in a man aged 18 to 29 in good health. Sample: memory CD4+ T cells sorted from blood. Stated subset: CD45RA-negative fraction. The CDR3 region has the DNA TGTGCCAGCAGCTTTTTAGGCGAGGCTCAGCCCCAGCATTTT. Protein: CASSFLGEAQPQHF.